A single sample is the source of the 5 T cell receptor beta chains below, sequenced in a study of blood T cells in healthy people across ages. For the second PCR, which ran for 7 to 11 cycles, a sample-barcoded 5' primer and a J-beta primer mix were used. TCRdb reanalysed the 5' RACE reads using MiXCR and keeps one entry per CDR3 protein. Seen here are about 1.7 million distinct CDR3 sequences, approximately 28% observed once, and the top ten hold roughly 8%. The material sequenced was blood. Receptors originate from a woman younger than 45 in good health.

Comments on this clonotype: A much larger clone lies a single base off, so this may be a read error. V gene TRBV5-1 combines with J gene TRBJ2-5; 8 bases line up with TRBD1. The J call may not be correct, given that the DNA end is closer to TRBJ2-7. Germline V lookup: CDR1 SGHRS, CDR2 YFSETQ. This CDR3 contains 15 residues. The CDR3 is CASSSQGTGSYEQYF. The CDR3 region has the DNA TGCGCCAGCAGCTCCCAGGGGACAGGCTCCTACGAGCAGTACTTC.

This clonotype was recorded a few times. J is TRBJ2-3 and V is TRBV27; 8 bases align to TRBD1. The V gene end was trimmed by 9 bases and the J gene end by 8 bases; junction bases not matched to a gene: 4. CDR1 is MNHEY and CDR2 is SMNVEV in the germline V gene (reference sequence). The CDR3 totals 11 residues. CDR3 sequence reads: CASRDRLTQYF. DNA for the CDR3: TGTGCCAGTCGGGACAGGCTTACGCAGTATTTT.

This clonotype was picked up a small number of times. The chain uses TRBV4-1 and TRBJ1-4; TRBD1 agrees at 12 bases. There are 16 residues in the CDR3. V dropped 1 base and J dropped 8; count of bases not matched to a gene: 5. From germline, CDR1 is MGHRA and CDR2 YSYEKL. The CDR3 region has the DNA TGCGCCAGCAGCCAAGGGGGACAGGGGGCGTTCGAAAAACTGTTTTTT. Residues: CASSQGGQGAFEKLFF.

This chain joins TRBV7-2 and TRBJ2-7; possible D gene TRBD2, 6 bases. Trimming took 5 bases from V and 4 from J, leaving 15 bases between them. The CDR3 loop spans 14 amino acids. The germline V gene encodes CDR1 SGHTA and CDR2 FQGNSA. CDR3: CASSHGGRRYEQYF. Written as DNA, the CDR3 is TGTGCCAGCAGCCATGGGGGGAGGAGGTACGAGCAGTACTTC.

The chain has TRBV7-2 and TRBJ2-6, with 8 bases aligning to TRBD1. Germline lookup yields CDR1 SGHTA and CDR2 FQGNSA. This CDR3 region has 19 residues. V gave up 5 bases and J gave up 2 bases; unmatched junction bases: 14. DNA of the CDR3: TGTGCCAGCAGCGCATTGACAGGGGCTATACGAACTGGGGCCAACGTCCTGACTTTC. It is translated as CASSALTGAIRTGANVLTF.